Following are 24 T cell receptor beta chains from one sample sequenced in a study of control samples from healthy donors and cancer patients. Here immunoSEQ multiplex PCR was the method, and the copy in TCRdb shows in-frame clones only, minus some. The sample's table shows about 200,000 clones. The sample was blood. Every receptor here comes from a woman aged 30 to 39 in good health.

The rearrangement uses TRBV11-2 and TRBJ2-2; D may be TRBD2 (6 bases). Trimming pared 7 bases from V and 3 bases from J, leaving 18 bases between. The CDR3 runs 16 residues. From germline, CDR1 is SGHAT and CDR2 FQNNGV. In DNA form, the CDR3 reads TGTGCCAGCACCCTTAGACCGGGGGAACACACCGGGGAGCTGTTTTTT. Translated, it gives CASTLRPGEHTGELFF.

V and J are TRBV5-1 and TRBJ2-7, with D tentatively TRBD1 (6 bases). Germline CDR1 is SGHRS and CDR2 is YFSETQ. The CDR3 spans 18 residues. Between the trimmed V and J ends, which lost 0 bases and 4 bases, there was a span of 23 bases. The CDR3 DNA sequence: TGCGCCAGCAGCTTGGATCTAAATTCCGGGACAAGAATGTACGAGCAGTACTTC. Amino acids: CASSLDLNSGTRMYEQYF.

The J gene is TRBJ2-6, the V gene TRBV27; no reliable D call. The CDR3 has 15 residues. The germline V and J ends were trimmed by 4 bases and 0 bases, with 7 bases remaining between them. CDR1 and CDR2 from the germline V gene are MNHEY and SMNVEV (reference sequence). The CDR3 region has the DNA TGTGCCAGCAGTTCACGGAGCTCTGGGGCCAACGTCCTGACTTTC. Its protein is CASSSRSSGANVLTF.

The chain recombines TRBV6-2 or TRBV6-3 with TRBJ1-1; D is possibly TRBD1 (6 bases). Germline CDR1 and CDR2: MNHEY and SVGEGT. V was shortened by 2 bases and J by 3 bases, with 13 bases between the two germline ends. The CDR3 loop spans 15 amino acids. CDR3 region: CASSYNPTGHTEAFF. CDR3 bases: TGTGCCAGCAGTTACAACCCGACAGGACACACTGAAGCTTTCTTT.

The chain links TRBV28 to TRBJ2-3; TRBD2 aligns across 8 bases. This CDR3 is 16 amino acids long. Per germline, CDR1 MDHEN and CDR2 SYDVKM. Germline trimming cut 4 bases from V and 1 base from J; bases unmatched to any gene: 7. As DNA, the CDR3 is TGTGCCAGCAGTTCCGGGGGGGGCCCAGGCACAGATACGCAGTATTTT. This translates into CASSSGGGPGTDTQYF.

The chain carries TRBV12-3 or TRBV12-4 and TRBJ2-7; the match to TRBD2 covers 10 bases. CDR3 length: 12 residues. The trim removed 8 bases at V and 12 bases at J, leaving 10 bases unmatched. Here the CDR3 DNA reads TGTGCCAGCGGGAAGCGGGGGGGCAGGATGTACTTC. Its translation: CASGKRGGRMYF.

The rearrangement joins TRBV28 to TRBJ1-2; D possibly corresponds to TRBD1 (6 bases). The V gene's germline CDR1 is MDHEN and CDR2 SYDVKM. V was shortened by 1 base and J by 6 bases, with 15 bases between the two germline ends. CDR3 length: 15 amino acids. The CDR3 loop is CASSLSDRMIDGYTF. The DNA for the CDR3 is TGTGCCAGCAGTTTATCCGACAGGATGATCGATGGCTACACCTTC.

The chain couples TRBV20-1 to TRBJ1-6, with D uncertain. This CDR3 comprises 13 residues. The V and J ends lost 3 bases and 6 bases respectively, with 9 bases between them. CDR1 is DFQATT, CDR2 SNEGSKA, per germline (reference sequence). The CDR3 DNA reads TGCAGTGCTAGTTCTGGAACTAATTCACCCCTCCACTTT. This encodes CSASSGTNSPLHF.

J is TRBJ1-6 and V is TRBV2; no firm D call. The CDR3 extends over 13 amino acids. CDR1 is SNHLY and CDR2 is FYNNEI in the germline V gene. Between the trimmed V and J ends, which lost 11 bases and 2 bases, there was a span of 10 bases. The CDR3 loop reads CAGRSAYNSPLHF. The CDR3 DNA reads as TGTGCCGGGCGGAGTGCCTATAATTCACCCCTCCACTTT.

V is TRBV5-1 and J is TRBJ2-1, with 11 bases identical to TRBD1. From germline, CDR1 is SGHRS and CDR2 YFSETQ. With 6 bases clipped from V and 8 bases from J, the junction kept 7 bases outside the gene matches. CDR3 length equals 14 residues. CDR3 nucleotides: TGCGCCAGCACCACCGGGACAGGGGGACATGAGCAGTTCTTC. It is translated as CASTTGTGGHEQFF.

The chain uses TRBV19 and TRBJ2-3; perhaps TRBD2 as D (7 bases). The CDR3 spans 15 residues. Germline CDR1 reads LNHDA; CDR2 reads SQIVND (reference sequence). V lost 8 bases, J lost 2 bases, and 17 bases lay in between. This chain's CDR3 is CASGEGRGNTDTQYF. In nucleotides, the CDR3 is TGTGCCAGTGGGGAAGGGAGGGGGAACACAGATACGCAGTATTTT.

The V and J genes are TRBV29-1 and TRBJ2-2; 10 bases fit TRBD2. This CDR3 contains 15 residues. J lost 6 bases, V lost 1 base, and 5 bases had no gene match. Germline loops: CDR1 SQVTM, CDR2 ANQGSEA. CDR3 amino acids: CSVEGLAGAAGELFF. The CDR3 nucleotides are TGCAGCGTTGAAGGGCTAGCGGGGGCGGCCGGGGAGCTGTTTTTT.

This sequence joins TRBV13 and TRBJ2-3; no clear D. V was pared by 2 bases and J by 6 bases, with 3 bases between. This CDR3 spans 11 amino acids. Per the germline V gene, CDR1 is PRHDT and CDR2 is FYEKMQ (reference sequence). CDR3 sequence reads: CASSLMDTQYF. CDR3 nucleotide sequence: TGTGCCAGCAGCTTAATGGATACGCAGTATTTT.

This chain joins TRBV19 and TRBJ1-1, with D possibly being TRBD1 (6 bases). Germline assignment: CDR1 LNHDA and CDR2 SQIVND (reference sequence). Trimming stripped 7 bases from V and 0 bases from J, with 15 bases between. This CDR3 is built from 15 residues. In DNA form, the CDR3 reads TGTGCCAGTACCACAACACAGGGTTTGAACACTGAAGCTTTCTTT. Protein sequence: CASTTTQGLNTEAFF.

V and J are TRBV4-3 and TRBJ1-6; D remains ambiguous. Germline CDR1 reads LGHNA; CDR2 reads YSLEER. V lost 0 bases, J lost 2 bases, and 8 bases lay in between. This CDR3 region has 16 residues. CDR3 sequence reads: CASSQEGFTYNSPLHF. The CDR3 region has the DNA TGCGCCAGCAGCCAAGAGGGGTTCACCTATAATTCACCCCTCCACTTT.

This chain joins TRBV2 and TRBJ2-7, with D possibly TRBD2 on 6 matching bases. The V end lost 11 bases, the J end lost 1 base, and 9 bases lay between the germline ends. Germline values: CDR1 SNHLY, CDR2 FYNNEI. The CDR3 length is 11 residues. Here the CDR3 reads CAGGISYEQYF. CDR3 bases: TGTGCCGGCGGGATTTCCTACGAGCAGTACTTC.

V and J are TRBV29-1 and TRBJ2-1, with 7 bases identical to TRBD1. Germline V gene sequence: CDR1 SQVTM, CDR2 ANQGSEA. V gave up 8 bases and J gave up 2 bases; unmatched junction bases: 6. The CDR3 runs to 13 residues. DNA of the CDR3: TGCAGCCCCAAACAGGGGCCCTACAATGAGCAGTTCTTC. Translating it yields CSPKQGPYNEQFF.

The V call is TRBV24-1, the J call TRBJ2-5; 10 nucleotides agree with TRBD1. This CDR3 has 16 residues. Looked up from germline, CDR1 is KGHDR and CDR2 is SFDVKD. Trimming removed 3 bases from V and 3 bases from J; junction bases left unmatched: 6. CDR3 residues: CATSDRDRGRKETQYF. The CDR3 nucleotides are TGTGCCACCAGTGATCGGGACAGGGGACGGAAAGAGACCCAGTACTTC.

The genes are TRBV7-8 and TRBJ1-2; D call uncertain. Germline V gene sequence: CDR1 SGHVS, CDR2 FQNEAQ. V lost 1 base and J lost 3, with 3 bases in between. This CDR3 has 12 residues. CDR3: CASSLGYYGYTF. The CDR3 bases are TGTGCCAGCAGCTTAGGTTACTATGGCTACACCTTC.

Written as DNA, the CDR3 is TGTGCCAGCAGCTTAGAGGAACCGACGAACACTGAAGCTTTCTTT. Protein sequence: CASSLEEPTNTEAFF. This chain connects TRBV7-2 to TRBJ1-1; D not certain. V dropped 1 base and J dropped 1 base, with 10 bases sitting between them. The germline CDR1 and CDR2 sequences are SGHTA and FQGNSA. The CDR3 is made up of 15 amino acids.

The chain uses TRBV5-4 and TRBJ1-2; perhaps TRBD1 as D (5 bases). V was clipped by 4 bases and J by 10 bases, with 14 bases between them. The CDR3 loop spans 12 amino acids. Looked up from germline, CDR1 is SGHNT and CDR2 is YYREEE (reference sequence). The DNA for the CDR3 is TGTGCCAGCAGCCCAGGGCCCCCTGACTACACCTTC. Translating it yields CASSPGPPDYTF.

The chain joins TRBV18 to TRBJ2-5, with a tentative D call TRBD1 (6 bases). There are 13 residues in the CDR3. Per germline, CDR1 KGHSH and CDR2 LQKENI. V shed 3 bases and J shed 4 bases, with 9 bases lying between them. CDR3 protein: CASSPGRGETQYF. CDR3 DNA: TGTGCCAGCTCACCGGGCAGGGGAGAGACCCAGTACTTC.

The chain links TRBV4-3 to TRBJ2-1, with 9 bases aligning to TRBD2. The length of the CDR3 is 15 residues. Germline trimming cut 4 bases from V and 8 bases from J; bases unmatched to any gene: 9. The germline CDR1 and CDR2 sequences are LGHNA and YSLEER. CDR3 nucleotide sequence: TGCGCCAGCAGCCCCCCCGCGGGGGGGGCCGATGAGCAGTTCTTC. Its translation: CASSPPAGGADEQFF.

The genes are TRBV5-1 and TRBJ2-5; TRBD1 might be the D (6 bases). Germline V gene lookup returns CDR1 SGHRS and CDR2 YFSETQ. Trimming pared 2 bases from V and 7 bases from J, leaving 18 bases between. The CDR3 extends over 15 amino acids. CDR3 coding DNA: TGCGCCAGCAGCTTTACCCCGCAGGGGCGCGGGACCCAGTACTTC. As protein: CASSFTPQGRGTQYF. Full variable domain (remainder filled in from reference TRBV5-1 and TRBJ2-5): KAGVTQTPRYLIKTRGQQVTLSCSPISGHRSVSWYQQTPGQGLQFLFEYFSETQRNKGNFPGRFSGRQFSNSRSEMNVSTLELGDSALYLCASSFTPQGRGTQYFGPGTRLLVL.